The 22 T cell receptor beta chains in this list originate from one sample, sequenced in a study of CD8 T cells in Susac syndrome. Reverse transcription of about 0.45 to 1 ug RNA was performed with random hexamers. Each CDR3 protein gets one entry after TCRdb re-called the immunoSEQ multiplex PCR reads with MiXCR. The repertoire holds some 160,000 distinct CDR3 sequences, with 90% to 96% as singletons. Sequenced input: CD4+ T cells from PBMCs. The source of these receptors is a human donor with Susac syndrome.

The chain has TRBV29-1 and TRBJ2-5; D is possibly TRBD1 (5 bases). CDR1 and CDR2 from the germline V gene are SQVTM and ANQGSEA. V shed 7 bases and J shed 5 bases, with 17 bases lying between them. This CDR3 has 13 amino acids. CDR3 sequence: CSGLQGNRETQYF. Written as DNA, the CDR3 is TGCAGCGGACTCCAGGGAAATCGGGAGACCCAGTACTTC.

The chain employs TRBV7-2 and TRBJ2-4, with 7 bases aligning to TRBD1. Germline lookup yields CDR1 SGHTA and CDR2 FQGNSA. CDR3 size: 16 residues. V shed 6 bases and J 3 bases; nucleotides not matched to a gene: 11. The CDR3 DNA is TGTGCCAGCAGTAAACAGGGGTTGCTCGGCAAAAACATTCAGTACTTC. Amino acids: CASSKQGLLGKNIQYF.

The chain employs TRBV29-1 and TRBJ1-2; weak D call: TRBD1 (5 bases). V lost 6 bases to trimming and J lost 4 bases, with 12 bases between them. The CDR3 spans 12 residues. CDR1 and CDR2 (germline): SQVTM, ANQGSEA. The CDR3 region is CSVLGVGYGYTF. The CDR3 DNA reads TGCAGCGTCCTAGGGGTGGGCTATGGCTACACCTTC.

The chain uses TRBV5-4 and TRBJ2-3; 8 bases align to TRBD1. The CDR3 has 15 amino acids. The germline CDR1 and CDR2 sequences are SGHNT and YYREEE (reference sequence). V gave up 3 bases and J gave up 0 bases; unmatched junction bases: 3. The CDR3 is CASSSRDRSTDTQYF. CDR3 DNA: TGTGCCAGCAGCTCCCGGGACAGGAGCACAGATACGCAGTATTTT.

The CDR3 nucleotides read TGTGCCACCAGCAGAGGAGGGACAGGGAACGACGAGCAGTACTTC. Protein sequence: CATSRGGTGNDEQYF. The V and J genes are TRBV15 and TRBJ2-7; TRBD1 agrees at 9 bases. The V gene end was trimmed by 1 base and the J gene end by 5 bases; junction bases not matched to a gene: 6. CDR1 LNHNV and CDR2 YYDKDF come from the germline V gene (reference sequence). The CDR3 contains 15 residues.

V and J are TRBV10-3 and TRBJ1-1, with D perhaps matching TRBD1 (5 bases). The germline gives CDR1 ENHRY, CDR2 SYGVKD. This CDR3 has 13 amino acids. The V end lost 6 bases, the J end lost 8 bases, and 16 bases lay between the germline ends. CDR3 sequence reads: CAIRLAGAEEAFF. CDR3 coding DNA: TGTGCCATCAGGTTAGCCGGGGCAGAGGAAGCTTTCTTT.

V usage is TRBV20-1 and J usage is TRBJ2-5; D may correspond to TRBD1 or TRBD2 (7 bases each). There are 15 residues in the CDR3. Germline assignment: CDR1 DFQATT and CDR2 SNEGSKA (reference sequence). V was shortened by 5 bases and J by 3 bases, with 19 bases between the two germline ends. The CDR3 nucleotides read TGCAGTGCTCGCCCTATGCAGGGGGGGGAAGAGACCCAGTACTTC. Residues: CSARPMQGGEETQYF.

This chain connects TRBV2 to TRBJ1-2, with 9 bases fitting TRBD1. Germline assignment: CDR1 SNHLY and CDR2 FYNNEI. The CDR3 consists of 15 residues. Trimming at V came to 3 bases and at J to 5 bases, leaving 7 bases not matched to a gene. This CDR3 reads CASSEGTGPGYGYTF. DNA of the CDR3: TGTGCCAGCAGTGAGGGGACAGGGCCGGGGTATGGCTACACCTTC.

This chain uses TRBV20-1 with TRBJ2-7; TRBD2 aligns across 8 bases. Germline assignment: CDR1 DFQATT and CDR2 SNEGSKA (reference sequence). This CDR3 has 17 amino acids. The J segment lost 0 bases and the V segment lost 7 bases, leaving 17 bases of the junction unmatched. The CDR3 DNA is TGCAGTGTCCCGCCGGGAGGGCAAAATACGAACTCCTACGAGCAGTACTTC. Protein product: CSVPPGGQNTNSYEQYF.

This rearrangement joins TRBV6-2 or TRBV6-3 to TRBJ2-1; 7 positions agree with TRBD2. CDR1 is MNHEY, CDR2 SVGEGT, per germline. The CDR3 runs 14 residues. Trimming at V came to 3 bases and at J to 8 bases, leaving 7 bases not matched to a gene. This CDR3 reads CASSYILREHEQFF. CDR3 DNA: TGTGCCAGCAGTTATATTCTGCGGGAGCATGAGCAGTTCTTC.

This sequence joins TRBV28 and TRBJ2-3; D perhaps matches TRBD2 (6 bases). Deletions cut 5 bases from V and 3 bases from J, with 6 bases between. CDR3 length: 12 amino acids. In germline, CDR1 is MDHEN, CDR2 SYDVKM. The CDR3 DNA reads TGTGCCAGCAGTGGGGGGACAGATACGCAGTATTTT. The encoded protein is CASSGGTDTQYF.

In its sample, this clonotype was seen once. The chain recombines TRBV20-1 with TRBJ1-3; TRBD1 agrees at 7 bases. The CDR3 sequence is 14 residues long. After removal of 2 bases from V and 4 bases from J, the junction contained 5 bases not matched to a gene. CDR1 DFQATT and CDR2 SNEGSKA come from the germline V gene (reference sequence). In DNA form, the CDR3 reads TGCAGTGCTAGAACCGGGACAGAAGGAAACACCATATATTTT. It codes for CSARTGTEGNTIYF.

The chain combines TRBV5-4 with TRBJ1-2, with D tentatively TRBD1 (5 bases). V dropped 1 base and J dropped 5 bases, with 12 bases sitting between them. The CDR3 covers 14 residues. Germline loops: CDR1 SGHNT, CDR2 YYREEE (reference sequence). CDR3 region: CASSLQGYPYGYTF. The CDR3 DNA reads TGTGCCAGCAGCTTGCAGGGTTACCCGTATGGCTACACCTTC.

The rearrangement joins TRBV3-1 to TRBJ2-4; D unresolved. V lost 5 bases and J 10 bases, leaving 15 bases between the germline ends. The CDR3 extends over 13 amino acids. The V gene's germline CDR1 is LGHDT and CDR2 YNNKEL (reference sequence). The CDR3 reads CASSRTQTDIQYF. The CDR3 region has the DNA TGTGCCAGCAGCAGGACGCAAACCGATATTCAGTACTTC.

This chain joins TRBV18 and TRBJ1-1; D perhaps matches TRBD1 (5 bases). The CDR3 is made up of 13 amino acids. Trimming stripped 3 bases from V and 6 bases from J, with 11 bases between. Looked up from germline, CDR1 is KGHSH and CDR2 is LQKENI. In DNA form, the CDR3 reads TGTGCCAGCTCACCGGTCAGGGAAGCTGAAGCTTTCTTT. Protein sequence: CASSPVREAEAFF.

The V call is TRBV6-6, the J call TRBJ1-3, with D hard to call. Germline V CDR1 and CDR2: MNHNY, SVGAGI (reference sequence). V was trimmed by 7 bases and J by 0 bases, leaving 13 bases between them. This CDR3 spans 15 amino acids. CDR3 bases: TGTGCCAGCAAACCCGACATCAGCTCTGGAAACACCATATATTTT. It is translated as CASKPDISSGNTIYF.

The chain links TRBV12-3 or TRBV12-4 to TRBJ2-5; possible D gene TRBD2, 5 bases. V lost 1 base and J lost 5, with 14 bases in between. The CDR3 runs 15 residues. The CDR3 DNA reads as TGTGCCAGCAGTTTAGACGGCGGAGGTCGGGAGACCCAGTACTTC. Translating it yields CASSLDGGGRETQYF.

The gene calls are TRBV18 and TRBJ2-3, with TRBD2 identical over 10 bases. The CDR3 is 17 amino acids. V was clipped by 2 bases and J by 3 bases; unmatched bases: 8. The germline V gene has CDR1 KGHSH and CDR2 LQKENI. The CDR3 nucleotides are TGTGCCAGCTCACCAAAGAGCGGGGGGGCCGGAACAGATACGCAGTATTTT. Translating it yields CASSPKSGGAGTDTQYF.

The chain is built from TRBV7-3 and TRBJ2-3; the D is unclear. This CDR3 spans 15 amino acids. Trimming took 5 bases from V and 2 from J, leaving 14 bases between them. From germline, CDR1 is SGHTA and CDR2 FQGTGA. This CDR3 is CASSEDGALTDTQYF. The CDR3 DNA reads TGTGCCAGCAGCGAGGACGGAGCCCTCACAGATACGCAGTATTTT.

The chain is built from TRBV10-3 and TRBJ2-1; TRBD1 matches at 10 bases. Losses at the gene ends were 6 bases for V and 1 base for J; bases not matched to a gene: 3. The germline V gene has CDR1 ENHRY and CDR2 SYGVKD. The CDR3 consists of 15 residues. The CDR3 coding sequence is TGTGCCATCAGGACGGGACAGGGGTCCTACAATGAGCAGTTCTTC. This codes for CAIRTGQGSYNEQFF.

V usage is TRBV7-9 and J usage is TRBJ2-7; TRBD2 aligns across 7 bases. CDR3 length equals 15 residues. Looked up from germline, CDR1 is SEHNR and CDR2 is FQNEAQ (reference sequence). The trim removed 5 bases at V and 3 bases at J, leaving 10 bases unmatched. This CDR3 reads CASSRPTSNLYEQYF. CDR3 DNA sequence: TGTGCCAGCAGCCGACCGACTAGCAACCTCTACGAGCAGTACTTC.

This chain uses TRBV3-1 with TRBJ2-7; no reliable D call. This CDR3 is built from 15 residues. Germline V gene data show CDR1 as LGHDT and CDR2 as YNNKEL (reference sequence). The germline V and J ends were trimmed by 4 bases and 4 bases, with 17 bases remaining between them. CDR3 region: CASSRGVEWVYEQYF. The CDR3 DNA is TGTGCCAGCAGCCGTGGTGTGGAGTGGGTTTACGAGCAGTACTTC.